Below are 24 T cell receptor beta chains sequenced from a single sample in a study of T cells in localized non-small cell lung cancer. Measured with immunoSEQ multiplex PCR; TCRdb has only the in-frame clones, and not every one. The sample shows 52,000 or so clones, around four fifths of them seen only once. The sequencing used peripheral blood mononuclear cells, collected before any cancer treatment. These receptors originate from a man aged 40 to 69 with stage III lung adenocarcinoma.

The chain links TRBV7-9 to TRBJ2-7; 7 nucleotides agree with TRBD1. CDR3 size: 15 residues. V was clipped by 1 base and J by 3 bases; unmatched bases: 6. Germline-derived CDR1 and CDR2 are SEHNR and FQNEAQ (reference sequence). The CDR3 loop reads CASSLVKDRFYEQYF. DNA for the CDR3: TGTGCCAGCAGCTTAGTGAAGGACAGGTTCTACGAGCAGTACTTC.

The chain is built from TRBV30 and TRBJ2-7; TRBD2 agrees at 12 bases. Trimming cost V 2 bases and J 2 bases; bases outside gene matches: 1. Per the germline V gene, CDR1 is GTSNPN and CDR2 is SVGIG (reference sequence). CDR3 size: 14 residues. The CDR3 nucleotides are TGTGCCTGGAGTCGGACTAGCGGGACCTACGAGCAGTACTTC. The encoded protein is CAWSRTSGTYEQYF.

Comment on this clone: The junction differs from germline at one of its ends, possibly a read error. Other DNA sequences within the sample encode an identical CDR3. This chain links TRBV7-2 with TRBJ2-5, with TRBD2 identical over 11 bases. In germline, CDR1 is SGHTA, CDR2 FQGNSA. The CDR3 sequence is 15 residues long. CDR3 amino acids: CASSLVAGGPETQYF. DNA of the CDR3: TGTGCCAGCAGCTTAGTAGCGGGGGGGCCAGAGACCCAATACTTC. Together with reference TRBV7-2 and TRBJ2-5, the CDR3 gives the full variable domain: GAGVSQSPSNKVTEKGKDVELRCDPISGHTALYWYRQSLGQGLEFLIYFQGNSAPDKSGLPSDRFSAERTGGSVSTLTIQRTQQEDSAVYLCASSLVAGGPETQYFGPGTRLLVL.

Turning to this clone: One junction end does not reproduce the germline sequence, and a read error may be involved. This rearrangement joins TRBV11-2 to TRBJ1-1; TRBD1 aligns across 7 bases. CDR1 and CDR2 from the germline V gene are SGHAT and FQNNGV. CDR3 length equals 12 residues. As DNA, the CDR3 is TGTGCCAGCAGCTTAGGAAAGAAGGGACAGTTGTTT. Its protein is CASSLGKKGQLF.

The chain employs TRBV28 and TRBJ2-7, with D tentatively TRBD1 (6 bases). Looked up from germline, CDR1 is MDHEN and CDR2 is SYDVKM. The V gene lost 5 bases and the J gene lost 0 bases, with 11 bases spanning the gap. This CDR3 spans 14 amino acids. Here the CDR3 DNA reads TGTGCCAGCAGTCCAGGGGCCCTCTCCTACGAGCAGTACTTC. It specifies CASSPGALSYEQYF. Full variable domain (missing parts from reference TRBV28 and TRBJ2-7): DVKVTQSSRYLVKRTGEKVFLECVQDMDHENMFWYRQDPGLGLRLIYFSYDVKMKEKGDIPEGYSVSREKKERFSLILESASTNQTSMYLCASSPGALSYEQYFGPGTRLTVT.

The rearrangement links TRBV5-4 to TRBJ1-2; TRBD1 aligns across 7 bases. CDR1 is SGHNT and CDR2 is YYREEE in the germline V gene (reference sequence). V lost 4 bases and J lost 0; bases outside the gene matches: 9. The CDR3 covers 16 residues. The CDR3 coding sequence is TGTGCCAGCAGCCCTGAACAGGGGCGGGCTAACTATGGCTACACCTTC. Amino acids: CASSPEQGRANYGYTF.

The V gene is TRBV5-1, the J gene TRBJ2-5, with D possibly TRBD2 on 5 matching bases. Per germline, CDR1 SGHRS and CDR2 YFSETQ. The CDR3 is made up of 15 amino acids. Trimming cost V 4 bases and J 4 bases, with 17 bases left between them. CDR3 sequence (DNA): TGCGCCAGCAGCATAGCGACTACGACCCGAGAGACCCAGTACTTC. Translating it yields CASSIATTTRETQYF.

The table lists this clone with a count of one. The genes are TRBV5-1 and TRBJ1-6; 8 bases agree with TRBD1. Germline-derived CDR1 and CDR2 are SGHRS and YFSETQ. This CDR3 region has 14 residues. After removal of 5 bases from V and 7 bases from J, the junction contained 5 bases not matched to a gene. The CDR3 nucleotides read TGCGCCAGCAGGAAACAGGGGGTAAATTCACCCCTCCACTTT. This encodes CASRKQGVNSPLHF.

As regards this clone: The identical CDR3 is also encoded by other nucleotide sequences in the sample. The V call is TRBV25-1, the J call TRBJ2-5; D is undetermined. Germline CDR1 MGHDK, CDR2 SYGVNS. The CDR3 covers 12 residues. Trimming left V 1 base short and J 5 bases short, with 5 bases between. The CDR3 loop is CASSESAETQYF. CDR3 nucleotide sequence: TGTGCCAGCAGTGAATCCGCGGAGACCCAGTACTTC. The full variable domain, rest sourced from reference TRBV25-1 and TRBJ2-5, is EADIYQTPRYLVIGTGKKITLECSQTMGHDKMYWYQQDPGMELHLIHYSYGVNSTEKGDLSSESTVSRIRTEHFPLTLESARPSHTSQYLCASSESAETQYFGPGTRLLVL.

The genes are TRBV5-8 and TRBJ2-7, with D possibly matching TRBD1 (6 bases). Trimming removed 1 base at V and 5 bases at J, with 13 bases between. Germline V CDR1 and CDR2: SGHTS, YDEGEE. The CDR3 is 14 amino acids. The CDR3 region has the DNA TGTGCCAGCAGCTTGTGGGGGCGAGTAAACGAGCAGTACTTC. Residues: CASSLWGRVNEQYF.

The chain combines TRBV7-9 with TRBJ1-2; 8 nucleotides line up with TRBD1. The CDR3 contains 14 residues. Per the germline V gene, CDR1 is SEHNR and CDR2 is FQNEAQ (reference sequence). With 5 bases clipped from V and 5 bases from J, the junction kept 7 bases outside the gene matches. This CDR3 is CASSRATGGYGYTF. The CDR3 DNA reads as TGTGCCAGCAGCCGAGCTACAGGGGGGTATGGCTACACCTTC.

This chain links TRBV29-1 with TRBJ1-5; 9 positions agree with TRBD1. Germline-derived CDR1 and CDR2 are SQVTM and ANQGSEA. The CDR3 runs to 13 residues. With V trimmed by 5 bases and J by 2 bases, 1 base remained unmatched. DNA of the CDR3: TGCAGCGTTAGACAGGGGGGCAATCAGCCCCAGCATTTT. It encodes CSVRQGGNQPQHF. The complete variable domain, with remaining parts taken from reference TRBV29-1 and TRBJ1-5, reads SAVISQKPSRDICQRGTSLTIQCQVDSQVTMMFWYRQQPGQSLTLIATANQGSEATYESGFVIDKFPISRPNLTFSTLTVSNMSPEDSSIYLCSVRQGGNQPQHFGDGTRLSIL.

This clone has just one count. The gene calls are TRBV11-3 and TRBJ2-3; 8 bases map to TRBD1. Germline V gene lookup returns CDR1 SGHNT and CDR2 YENEEA. The CDR3 spans 17 residues. Trimming at V came to 0 bases and at J to 1 base, leaving 6 bases not matched to a gene. CDR3 region: CASSLDGTGDGTDTQYF. The CDR3 DNA follows: TGTGCCAGCAGCTTAGATGGGACAGGTGATGGCACAGATACGCAGTATTTT.

This clone turned up a few times. The genes are TRBV9 and TRBJ1-2; D is unclear. Trimming cost V 4 bases and J 4 bases, with 14 bases left between them. This CDR3 region has 14 residues. Germline CDR1 and CDR2: SGDLS and YYNGEE. The CDR3 spells CASSPVGTAYGYTF. DNA of the CDR3: TGTGCCAGCAGCCCAGTTGGAACAGCCTATGGCTACACCTTC.

The CDR3 is CASSLTDHYGYTF. The DNA for the CDR3 is TGTGCCAGCAGTTTGACAGATCACTATGGCTACACCTTC. The chain carries TRBV28 and TRBJ1-2; a possible D gene is TRBD1 (5 bases). Germline CDR1 reads MDHEN; CDR2 reads SYDVKM. V was cut by 3 bases and J by 3 bases, with 8 bases left in between. CDR3 length equals 13 residues.

J is TRBJ2-3 and V is TRBV11-2; D gene unclear. V lost 3 bases and J lost 0, with 13 bases in between. CDR1 and CDR2 from the germline V gene are SGHAT and FQNNGV. This CDR3 comprises 16 residues. CDR3 bases: TGTGCCAGCAGCTTTCGTGGACGGGTGAGCACAGATACGCAGTATTTT. As protein: CASSFRGRVSTDTQYF.

The chain has TRBV9 and TRBJ2-5, with a possible D match to TRBD2 (6 bases). This CDR3 spans 15 amino acids. Germline V gene lookup returns CDR1 SGDLS and CDR2 YYNGEE. V gave up 1 base and J gave up 7 bases, with 17 bases separating them. In nucleotides, the CDR3 is TGTGCCAGCAGCGTAAGCCCCGGGTCGGAGGGGACCCAGTACTTC. It is translated as CASSVSPGSEGTQYF.

V is TRBV18 and J is TRBJ2-7, with 7 nucleotides matching TRBD2. J was trimmed by 4 bases and V by 0 bases; bases with no gene match: 6. Germline V gene sequence: CDR1 KGHSH, CDR2 LQKENI. The CDR3 has 15 amino acids. DNA for the CDR3: TGTGCCAGCTCACCACCGGGGACTAACCGATACGAGCAGTACTTC. Its translation: CASSPPGTNRYEQYF.

CDR3 DNA sequence: TGTGCCAGCAGCTTAACGGGTCCTGGCACTGAAGCTTTCTTT. This codes for CASSLTGPGTEAFF. The chain has TRBV7-2 and TRBJ1-1; D not certain. This CDR3 is 14 amino acids long. V was cut by 2 bases and J by 4 bases, with 11 bases left in between. The germline CDR1 and CDR2 sequences are SGHTA and FQGNSA.

The chain links TRBV19 to TRBJ1-5, with D tentatively TRBD1 (6 bases). V was shortened by 5 bases and J by 6 bases, with 20 bases between the two germline ends. Germline V lookup: CDR1 LNHDA, CDR2 SQIVND (reference sequence). The CDR3 covers 16 residues. CDR3 DNA: TGTGCCAGTAGTCCTGTCGACAGGAGCGGTGGTCAGCCCCAGCATTTT. Amino acids: CASSPVDRSGGQPQHF. Drawing the rest from reference TRBV19 and TRBJ1-5, the complete variable domain is DGGITQSPKYLFRKEGQNVTLSCEQNLNHDAMYWYRQDPGQGLRLIYYSQIVNDFQKGDIAEGYSVSREKKESFPLTVTSAQKNPTAFYLCASSPVDRSGGQPQHFGDGTRLSIL.

This chain connects TRBV30 to TRBJ1-3, with a weak D call TRBD1 (6 bases). CDR1 is GTSNPN, CDR2 SVGIG, per germline (reference sequence). The germline V and J ends were trimmed by 7 bases and 3 bases, with 10 bases remaining between them. The CDR3 has 12 residues. CDR3 sequence reads: CALGGGGNTIYF. In nucleotides, the CDR3 is TGTGCCTTAGGGGGGGGTGGAAACACCATATATTTT.

This clone was observed a few times. The V and J genes are TRBV7-2 and TRBJ2-3; D is possibly TRBD1 or TRBD2 (6 bases each). This CDR3 region has 14 residues. Trimming cost V 1 base and J 6 bases, with 11 bases left between them. Germline CDR1 is SGHTA and CDR2 is FQGNSA. The CDR3 nucleotides are TGTGCCAGCAGCTTAGGGGGGGCCGCCGATACGCAGTATTTT. Amino acid sequence: CASSLGGAADTQYF.

The chain has TRBV7-2 and TRBJ2-3; 9 positions agree with TRBD2. The germline V gene has CDR1 SGHTA and CDR2 FQGNSA. The CDR3 length is 16 residues. V dropped 3 bases and J dropped 5; count of bases not matched to a gene: 9. CDR3 region: CASSFSGTSFGDTQYF. CDR3 nucleotides: TGTGCCAGCAGCTTTAGCGGGACTAGCTTTGGAGATACGCAGTATTTT.

The chain employs TRBV7-6 and TRBJ2-7; no firm D call. There are 12 residues in the CDR3. The V gene lost 5 bases and the J gene lost 5 bases, with 10 bases spanning the gap. Germline CDR1 and CDR2: SGHVS and FNYEAQ. In DNA, the CDR3 is TGTGCCAGCAGCCCCCTGGGTCACGAGCAGTACTTC. It encodes CASSPLGHEQYF.